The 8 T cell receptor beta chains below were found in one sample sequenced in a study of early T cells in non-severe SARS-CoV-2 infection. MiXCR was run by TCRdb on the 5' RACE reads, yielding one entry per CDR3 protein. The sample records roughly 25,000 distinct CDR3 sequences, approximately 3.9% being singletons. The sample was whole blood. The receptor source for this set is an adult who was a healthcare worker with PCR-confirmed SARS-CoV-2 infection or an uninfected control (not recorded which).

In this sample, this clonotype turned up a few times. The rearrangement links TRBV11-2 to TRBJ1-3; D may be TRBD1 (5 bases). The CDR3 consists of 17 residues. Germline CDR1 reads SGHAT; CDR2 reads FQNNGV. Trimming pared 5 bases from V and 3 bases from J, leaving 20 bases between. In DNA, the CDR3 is TGTGCCAGCAGCCCCCGCCCCCCTCGACAGTTTGGAAACACCATATATTTT. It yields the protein CASSPRPPRQFGNTIYF.

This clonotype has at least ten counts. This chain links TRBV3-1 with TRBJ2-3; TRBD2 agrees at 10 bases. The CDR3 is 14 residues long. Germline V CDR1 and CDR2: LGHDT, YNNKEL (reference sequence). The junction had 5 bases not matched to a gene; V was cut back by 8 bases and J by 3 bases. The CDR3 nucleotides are TGTGCCAGCGGGTCTAGCGGGAGAACAGATACGCAGTATTTT. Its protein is CASGSSGRTDTQYF.

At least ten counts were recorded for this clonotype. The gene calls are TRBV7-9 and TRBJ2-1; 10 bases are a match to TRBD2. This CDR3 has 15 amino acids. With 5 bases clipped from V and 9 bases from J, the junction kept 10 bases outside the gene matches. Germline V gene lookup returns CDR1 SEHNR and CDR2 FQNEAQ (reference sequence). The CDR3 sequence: CASSLTSGRAIEQFF. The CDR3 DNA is TGTGCCAGCAGCCTTACAAGCGGGAGGGCCATTGAGCAGTTCTTC.

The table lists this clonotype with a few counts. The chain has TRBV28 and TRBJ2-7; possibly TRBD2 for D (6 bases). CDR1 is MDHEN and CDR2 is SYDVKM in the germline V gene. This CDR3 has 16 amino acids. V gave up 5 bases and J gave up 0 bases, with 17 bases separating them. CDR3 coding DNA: TGTGCCAGCAGTCTCCGCGGACTAACGAACTCCTACGAGCAGTACTTC. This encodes CASSLRGLTNSYEQYF. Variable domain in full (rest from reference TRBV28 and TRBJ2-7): DVKVTQSSRYLVKRTGEKVFLECVQDMDHENMFWYRQDPGLGLRLIYFSYDVKMKEKGDIPEGYSVSREKKERFSLILESASTNQTSMYLCASSLRGLTNSYEQYFGPGTRLTVT.

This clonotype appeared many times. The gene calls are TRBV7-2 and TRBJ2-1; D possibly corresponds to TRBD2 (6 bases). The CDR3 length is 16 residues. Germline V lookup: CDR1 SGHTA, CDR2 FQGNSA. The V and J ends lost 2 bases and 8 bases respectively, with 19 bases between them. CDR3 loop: CASSLHPDRRRDEQFF. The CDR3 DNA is TGTGCCAGCAGCTTACATCCGGATCGGCGGAGGGATGAGCAGTTCTTC.

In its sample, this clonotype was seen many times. The CDR3 nucleotides are TGTGCCAGCAGTGATATAGACAGGGGGAATGAAAAACTGTTTTTT. It translates to CASSDIDRGNEKLFF. This sequence joins TRBV25-1 and TRBJ1-4, with 9 bases matching TRBD1. The CDR3 totals 15 residues. Germline V CDR1 and CDR2: MGHDK, SYGVNS. Trimming took 3 bases from V and 5 from J; bases not matched to a gene: 4.

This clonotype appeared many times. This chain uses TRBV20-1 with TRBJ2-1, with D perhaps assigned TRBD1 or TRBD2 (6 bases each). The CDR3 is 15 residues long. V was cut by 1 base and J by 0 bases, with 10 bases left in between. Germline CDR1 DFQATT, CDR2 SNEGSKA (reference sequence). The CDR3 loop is CSARGGGSSYNEQFF. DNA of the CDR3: TGCAGTGCTAGAGGAGGGGGGAGCTCCTACAATGAGCAGTTCTTC.

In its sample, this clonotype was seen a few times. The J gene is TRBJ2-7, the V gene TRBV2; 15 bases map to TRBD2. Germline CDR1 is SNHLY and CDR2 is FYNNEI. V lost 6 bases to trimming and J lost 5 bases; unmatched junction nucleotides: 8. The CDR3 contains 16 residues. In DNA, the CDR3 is TGTGCCAGCAGCATAGGACTAGCGGGAGGGATCGACGAGCAGTACTTC. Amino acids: CASSIGLAGGIDEQYF.